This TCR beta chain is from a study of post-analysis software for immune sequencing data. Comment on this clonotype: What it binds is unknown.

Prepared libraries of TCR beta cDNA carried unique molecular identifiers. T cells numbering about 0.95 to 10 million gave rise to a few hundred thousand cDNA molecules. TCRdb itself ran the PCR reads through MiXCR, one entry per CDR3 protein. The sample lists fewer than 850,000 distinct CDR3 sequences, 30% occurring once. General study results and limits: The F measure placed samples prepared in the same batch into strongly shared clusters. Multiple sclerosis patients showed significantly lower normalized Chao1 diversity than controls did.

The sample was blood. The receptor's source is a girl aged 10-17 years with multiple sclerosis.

CDR3: CSVDAGREETQYF. CDR3 bases: TGCAGCGTTGATGCGGGGAGGGAAGAGACCCAGTACTTC. This rearrangement joins TRBV29-1 to TRBJ2-5, with 7 bases fitting TRBD2. The V gene end was trimmed by 3 bases and the J gene end by 3 bases; junction bases not matched to a gene: 4. CDR3 length: 13 amino acids. Germline V CDR1 and CDR2: SQVTM, ANQGSEA. Variable domain in full (rest from reference TRBV29-1 and TRBJ2-5): SAVISQKPSRDICQRGTSLTIQCQVDSQVTMMFWYRQQPGQSLTLIATANQGSEATYESGFVIDKFPISRPNLTFSTLTVSNMSPEDSSIYLCSVDAGREETQYFGPGTRLLVL.